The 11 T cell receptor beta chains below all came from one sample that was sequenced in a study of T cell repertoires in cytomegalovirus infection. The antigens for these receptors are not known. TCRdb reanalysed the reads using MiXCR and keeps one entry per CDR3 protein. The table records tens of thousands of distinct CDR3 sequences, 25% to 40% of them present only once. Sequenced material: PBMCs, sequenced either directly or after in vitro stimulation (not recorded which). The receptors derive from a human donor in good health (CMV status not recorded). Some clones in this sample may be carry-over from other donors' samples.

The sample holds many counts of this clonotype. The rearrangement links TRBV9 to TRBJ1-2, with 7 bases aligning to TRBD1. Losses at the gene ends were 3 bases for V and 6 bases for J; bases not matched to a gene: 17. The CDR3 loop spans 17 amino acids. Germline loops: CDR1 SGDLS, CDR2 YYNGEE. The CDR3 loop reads CASSAGAGREGADGYTF. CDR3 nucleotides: TGTGCCAGCAGCGCTGGGGCTGGCAGAGAGGGGGCGGATGGCTACACCTTC.

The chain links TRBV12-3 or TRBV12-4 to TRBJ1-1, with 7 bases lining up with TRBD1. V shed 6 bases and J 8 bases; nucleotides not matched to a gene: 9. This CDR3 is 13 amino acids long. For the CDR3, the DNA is TGTGCCAGCAGGATCTGGGACAGCGTCGAAGCTTTCTTT. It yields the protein CASRIWDSVEAFF.

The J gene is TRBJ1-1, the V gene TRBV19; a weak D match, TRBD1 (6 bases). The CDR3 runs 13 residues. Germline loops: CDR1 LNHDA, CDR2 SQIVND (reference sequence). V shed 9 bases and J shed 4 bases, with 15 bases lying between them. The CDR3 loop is CARIQGCGTEAFF. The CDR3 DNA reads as TGTGCCAGAATACAGGGTTGTGGCACTGAAGCTTTCTTT.

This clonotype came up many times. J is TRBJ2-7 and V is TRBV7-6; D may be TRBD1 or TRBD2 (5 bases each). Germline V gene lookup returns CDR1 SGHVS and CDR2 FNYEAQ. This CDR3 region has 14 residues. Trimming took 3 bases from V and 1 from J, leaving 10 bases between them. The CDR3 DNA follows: TGTGCCAGCAGCTTGGGACGGAGGTCCTACGAGCAGTACTTC. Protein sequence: CASSLGRRSYEQYF.

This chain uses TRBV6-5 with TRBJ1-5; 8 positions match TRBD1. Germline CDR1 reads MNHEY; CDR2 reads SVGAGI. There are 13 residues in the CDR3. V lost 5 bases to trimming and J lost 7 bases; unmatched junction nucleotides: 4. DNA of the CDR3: TGTGCCAGCAGTCGACAGGGGAGGCAGCCCCAGCATTTT. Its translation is CASSRQGRQPQHF.

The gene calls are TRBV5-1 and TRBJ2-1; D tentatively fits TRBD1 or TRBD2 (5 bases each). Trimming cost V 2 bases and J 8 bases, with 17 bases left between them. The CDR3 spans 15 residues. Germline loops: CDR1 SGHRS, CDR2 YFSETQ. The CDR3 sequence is CASSFRDQPVYEQFF. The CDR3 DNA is TGCGCCAGCAGCTTCCGGGACCAGCCTGTCTATGAGCAGTTCTTC.

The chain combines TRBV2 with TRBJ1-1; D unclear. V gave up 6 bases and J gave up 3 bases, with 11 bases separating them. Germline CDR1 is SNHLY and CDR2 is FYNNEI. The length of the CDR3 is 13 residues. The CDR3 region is CASSISRDTEAFF. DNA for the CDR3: TGTGCCAGCAGCATCTCTCGGGACACTGAAGCTTTCTTT. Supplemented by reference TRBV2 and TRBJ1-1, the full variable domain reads EPEVTQTPSHQVTQMGQEVILRCVPISNHLYFYWYRQILGQKVEFLVSFYNNEISEKSEIFDDQFSVERPDGSNFTLKIRSTKLEDSAMYFCASSISRDTEAFFGQGTRLTVV.

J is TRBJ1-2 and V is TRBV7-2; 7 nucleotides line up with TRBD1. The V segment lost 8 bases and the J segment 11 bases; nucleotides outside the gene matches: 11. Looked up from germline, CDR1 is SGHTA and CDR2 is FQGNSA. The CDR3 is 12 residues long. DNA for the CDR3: TGTGCCAGCGCTCCAGCCAAACAGGGGTACACCTTC. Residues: CASAPAKQGYTF.

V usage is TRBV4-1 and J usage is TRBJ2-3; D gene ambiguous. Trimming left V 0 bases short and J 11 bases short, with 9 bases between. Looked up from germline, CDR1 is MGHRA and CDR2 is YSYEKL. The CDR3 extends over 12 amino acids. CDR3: CASSQDLDQQYF. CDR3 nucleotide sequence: TGCGCCAGCAGCCAAGATCTGGACCAGCAGTATTTT.

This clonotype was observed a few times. The chain's CDR3 is CASSLSGQGAGAEAFF. DNA for the CDR3: TGTGCCAGCAGTTTATCGGGACAGGGGGCAGGGGCTGAAGCTTTCTTT. The chain uses TRBV27 and TRBJ1-1; TRBD1 matches 12 bases. The CDR3 totals 16 residues. CDR1 is MNHEY, CDR2 SMNVEV, per germline (reference sequence). V was pared by 0 bases and J by 6 bases, with 5 bases of the junction left unmatched.

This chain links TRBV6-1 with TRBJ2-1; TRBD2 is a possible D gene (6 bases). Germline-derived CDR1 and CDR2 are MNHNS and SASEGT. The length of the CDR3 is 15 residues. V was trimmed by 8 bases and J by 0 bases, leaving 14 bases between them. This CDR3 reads CASGLGGSSYNEQFF. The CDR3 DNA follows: TGTGCCAGCGGCCTCGGAGGGTCCTCCTACAATGAGCAGTTCTTC.